This T cell receptor beta chain was sequenced for a study of T cells after yellow fever vaccination. Across the study: Preparation of the low-cell-number fractions used SMART-Seq v4 Ultra Low Input.

This clonotype appeared many times. What it binds is unknown. Findings of the study overall: Clonotype sharing between CD4 and CD8 compartments was small.

The CDR3 covers 15 residues. CDR1 and CDR2 from the germline V gene are MNHEY and SVGAGI. Trimming shortened V by 0 bases and J by 1 base, and 9 bases separated the two germline ends. The authors made TCR cDNA by 5'RACE template switching, adding a universal primer site and UMIs. TCRdb independently ran MiXCR on the 5' RACE reads; one entry per CDR3 protein. Here the sample spans 150,000 or so distinct CDR3 sequences, 5.5% to 7.5% being singletons. The sequence came from a man between 18 and 29 years old who received the YFV17D yellow fever vaccine. The V gene is TRBV6-5, the J gene TRBJ2-5; D ambiguous. Sequencing was performed on CD4+ T cells sorted from PBMCs, taken less than 6 days after the first yellow fever vaccination. The CDR3 region is CASSYSISFQETQYF. DNA for the CDR3: TGTGCCAGCAGTTACTCGATCAGCTTCCAAGAGACCCAGTACTTC.